The 5 T cell receptor beta chains presented below share a single source sample, sequenced in a study of shared clonotypes between healthy human individuals (dated by TCRdb to 2020 to 2022). The library was made by the immunoSEQ multiplex PCR assay. TCRdb obtained this table from immuneACCESS and retained in-frame rearrangements with V and J assigned. These tables miss some clones; where compared with another copy, unresolved V genes account for less than half of the shortfall, and the remainder is unexplained. This sample is represented by millions of clones; over 85% of them were singletons. In total, the top ten clones hold around 0.14% of the sample. Material: naive CD4+ T cells sorted from blood. In light of the paper, this sample's cell subset or site label describes: CD45RA+ positively selected. The receptors here all came from a man younger than 35 in good health.

The chain is built from TRBV2 and TRBJ2-5, with D possibly TRBD2 on 6 matching bases. The V end was cut by 5 bases, the J end by 4 bases, with 17 bases between. CDR3 size: 15 residues. Per germline, CDR1 SNHLY and CDR2 FYNNEI. CDR3 in amino acids: CASSPGAQIIETQYF. CDR3 in DNA: TGTGCCAGCAGTCCGGGAGCCCAGATTATAGAGACCCAGTACTTC.

The V and J genes are TRBV6-1 and TRBJ2-5, with 8 bases identical to TRBD2. Germline CDR1 and CDR2: MNHNS and SASEGT. After removal of 6 bases from V and 5 bases from J, the junction contained 5 bases not matched to a gene. The CDR3 totals 13 residues. The CDR3 sequence: CASSGGGWETQYF. The CDR3 region has the DNA TGTGCCAGCAGCGGGGGGGGATGGGAGACCCAGTACTTC.

Remarks on this clone: Other DNA sequences in the same sample also yield this CDR3. This chain connects TRBV6-5 to TRBJ1-6; the D gene is possibly TRBD1 (6 bases). CDR1 is MNHEY, CDR2 SVGAGI, per germline. V was trimmed by 2 bases and J by 7 bases, leaving 9 bases between them. This CDR3 comprises 14 residues. Here the CDR3 reads CASSYGQGNSPLHF. CDR3 DNA: TGTGCCAGCAGTTACGGGCAGGGGAATTCACCCCTCCACTTT.

V usage is TRBV4-1 and J usage is TRBJ2-7, with TRBD1 matching over 9 bases. V shed 0 bases and J 12 bases; nucleotides not matched to a gene: 12. Germline assignment: CDR1 MGHRA and CDR2 YSYEKL. CDR3 size: 15 residues. The CDR3 sequence is CASSQEDRDRVFLYF. As DNA, the CDR3 is TGCGCCAGCAGCCAAGAGGACCGGGACAGGGTTTTTTTGTACTTC.

Points on this clone: Other nucleotide sequences from this sample produce the same CDR3. The DNA of the CDR3 is TGTGCCAGCAGTCGGACAGGGGATACGCAGTATTTT. Translating gives CASSRTGDTQYF. This chain uses TRBV2 with TRBJ2-3, with 8 bases identical to TRBD1. V lost 5 bases, J lost 6 bases, and 1 base stayed unmatched. This CDR3 is built from 12 residues. CDR1 SNHLY and CDR2 FYNNEI come from the germline V gene.